This T cell receptor (beta chain) was sequenced during a study of response to subunit inactivated influenza vaccine. This clonotype has a single count. The antigen remains unidentified. The junction had 5 bases not matched to a gene; V was cut back by 5 bases and J by 7 bases. Per germline, CDR1 LNHDA and CDR2 SQIVND (reference sequence). CDR3 length: 14 amino acids. Study-wide results and caveats: The authors suggested that few new T cells are recruited per seasonal influenza vaccination.

TCRdb processed the RT-PCR reads anew with MiXCR; each CDR3 protein has one entry. The table includes more than 400,000 distinct CDR3 sequences, 6% to 9% detected once. The chain uses TRBV19 and TRBJ2-1, with 10 positions matching TRBD2. This TCR was recovered from a man between 50 and 69 years old who received an inactivated influenza vaccine. Specimen: PBMCs from blood, collected around 25 months after vaccination. As DNA, the CDR3 is TGTGCCAGTAGTTCTAGCGGGAGTAATAATGAGCAGTTCTTC. It yields the protein CASSSSGSNNEQFF.